The 12 T cell receptor beta chains given below trace back to one sample, sequenced in a study of blood T cell repertoires in COVID-19. Sequenced by immunoSEQ multiplex PCR; TCRdb stores in-frame clones only, minus some. The table lists some 120,000 clones, 55% to 75% of them singletons. Sequencing was performed on peripheral blood. These TCRs come from a woman aged 70-85 years with acute or convalescent COVID-19.

V usage is TRBV20-1 and J usage is TRBJ2-3; 8 positions match TRBD2. The trim removed 3 bases at V and 4 bases at J, leaving 9 bases unmatched. The CDR3 sequence is 15 residues long. The V gene's germline CDR1 is DFQATT and CDR2 SNEGSKA (reference sequence). The CDR3 DNA is TGCAGTGCTAGTAAGGCTAGCGGGCGGTCAGATACGCAGTATTTT. It specifies CSASKASGRSDTQYF.

The chain links TRBV27 to TRBJ1-1; D is undetermined. The germline CDR1 and CDR2 sequences are MNHEY and SMNVEV (reference sequence). Trimming took off 5 bases at V and 1 base at J, with 8 bases between the two ends. The CDR3 has 13 residues. CDR3 DNA: TGTGCCAGCAGTCTACAGAGGAACACTGAAGCTTTCTTT. Its protein is CASSLQRNTEAFF.

This clone was counted once. This chain joins TRBV6-6 and TRBJ2-2; D unclear. Looked up from germline, CDR1 is MNHNY and CDR2 is SVGAGI (reference sequence). Trimming cost V 4 bases and J 0 bases, with 12 bases left between them. The CDR3 is made up of 16 amino acids. The CDR3 nucleotides are TGTGCCAGCAGTTCTAATCTGCGTTCGAACACCGGGGAGCTGTTTTTT. Its translation: CASSSNLRSNTGELFF.

This sequence joins TRBV2 and TRBJ2-3; possibly TRBD2 for D (6 bases). Germline V gene sequence: CDR1 SNHLY, CDR2 FYNNEI. The germline V and J ends were trimmed by 8 bases and 2 bases, with 14 bases remaining between them. The CDR3 runs 14 residues. CDR3: CASGVTRATDTQYF. CDR3 bases: TGTGCCAGCGGTGTGACTAGGGCCACAGATACGCAGTATTTT.

The V gene is TRBV18, the J gene TRBJ2-5; 9 bases fit TRBD1. The CDR3 runs to 15 residues. V lost 2 bases and J lost 1; bases outside the gene matches: 2. Germline V gives CDR1 KGHSH, CDR2 LQKENI. The CDR3 sequence is CASSPRTGAQETQYF. The CDR3 DNA follows: TGTGCCAGCTCACCAAGGACAGGGGCCCAAGAGACCCAGTACTTC.

The chain combines TRBV6-6 with TRBJ1-5; 7 bases fit TRBD1. The junction had 2 bases not matched to a gene; V was cut back by 0 bases and J by 6 bases. Germline V CDR1 and CDR2: MNHNY, SVGAGI (reference sequence). CDR3 length: 14 amino acids. The CDR3: CASSYSRGRQPQHF. The CDR3 DNA is TGTGCCAGCAGTTACTCTAGGGGGCGTCAGCCCCAGCATTTT.

This chain connects TRBV7-6 to TRBJ1-1; D possibly corresponds to TRBD1 (6 bases). The V end lost 5 bases, the J end lost 1 base, and 17 bases lay between the germline ends. The CDR3 runs 16 residues. Germline V gene data show CDR1 as SGHVS and CDR2 as FNYEAQ. The CDR3 sequence: CASSPNSRGANTEAFF. In nucleotides, the CDR3 is TGTGCCAGCAGCCCCAACTCCCGGGGGGCGAACACTGAAGCTTTCTTT.

This chain uses TRBV19 with TRBJ2-1, with 7 bases lining up with TRBD1. CDR3 length equals 13 residues. Germline V CDR1 and CDR2: LNHDA, SQIVND (reference sequence). The J segment lost 8 bases and the V segment lost 6 bases, leaving 7 bases of the junction unmatched. The CDR3 loop reads CASSNIQGHEQFF. The CDR3 DNA reads TGTGCCAGTAGCAATATACAGGGGCATGAGCAGTTCTTC.

V and J are TRBV29-1 and TRBJ1-2; 8 bases align to TRBD1. V shed 5 bases and J 2 bases; nucleotides not matched to a gene: 16. The CDR3 has 17 residues. Germline loops: CDR1 SQVTM, CDR2 ANQGSEA. DNA of the CDR3: TGCAGCGTTCCCTCAGGGGGCGCGCAGAATTCGAACTATGGCTACACCTTC. It translates to CSVPSGGAQNSNYGYTF.

This chain uses TRBV7-2 with TRBJ2-1; TRBD2 might be the D (5 bases). V dropped 5 bases and J dropped 9 bases, with 17 bases sitting between them. Germline V gene lookup returns CDR1 SGHTA and CDR2 FQGNSA. The CDR3 consists of 14 residues. The CDR3 reads CASSPDPGNGEQFF. The CDR3 DNA follows: TGTGCCAGCAGCCCCGATCCGGGGAACGGTGAGCAGTTCTTC.

The chain links TRBV6-4 to TRBJ2-1; 7 nucleotides line up with TRBD2. CDR1 and CDR2 from the germline V gene are MRHNA and SNTAGT. V lost 3 bases and J lost 4; bases outside the gene matches: 0. The CDR3 totals 13 residues. DNA of the CDR3: TGTGCCAGCAGTGAGCGGGAGTACAATGAGCAGTTCTTC. Its translation: CASSEREYNEQFF.

This clone was seen more than once but under ten times. V usage is TRBV7-9 and J usage is TRBJ1-2; TRBD1 matches 8 bases. CDR1 and CDR2 (germline): SEHNR, FQNEAQ (reference sequence). V trimming: 0 bases; J trimming: 8 bases; junction bases outside the gene matches: 17. CDR3 length: 18 residues. CDR3 region: CASSLARRGGQGAQGYTF. In DNA form, the CDR3 reads TGTGCCAGCAGCTTAGCGCGCAGAGGAGGGCAGGGGGCGCAAGGCTACACCTTC.